A single sample gave rise to the 30 T cell receptor beta chains below, sequenced in a study of human T cells and chemical hapten exposure. In TCRdb, the RACE reads were re-called with MiXCR into one record per CDR3 protein. The sample has more than 85,000 distinct CDR3 sequences, 30% to 35% seen once. Stated time point: patch test 3, about 24 weeks after DPC sensitization. The treatment is: therapeutic diphenylcyclopropenone sensitization with weekly scalp DPC. The input for sequencing was whole blood, taken in connection with sensitization to the hapten diphenylcyclopropenone (DPC). These receptors were collected from a man aged 40-50 years with alopecia areata. Some clones in this sample may be carry-over from other donors' samples.

This clonotype was detected a few times. The chain combines TRBV6-5 with TRBJ1-2, with D perhaps TRBD1 (5 bases). V lost 0 bases to trimming and J lost 4 bases, with 9 bases between them. Germline V gene sequence: CDR1 MNHEY, CDR2 SVGAGI. The CDR3 is made up of 14 amino acids. In DNA form, the CDR3 reads TGTGCCAGCAGTTACTCCGGACAAGTCTATGGCTACACCTTC. This encodes CASSYSGQVYGYTF.

This clonotype turned up a few times. The chain employs TRBV5-1 and TRBJ2-3, with TRBD2 matching 10 bases. J gave up 5 bases and V 1 base, and 1 base lay outside the gene matches. The CDR3 totals 14 residues. The germline CDR1 and CDR2 sequences are SGHRS and YFSETQ. The CDR3 here is CASSLTSGVDTQYF. The CDR3 DNA reads as TGCGCCAGCAGCTTGACTAGCGGGGTAGATACGCAGTATTTT.

In its sample, this clonotype was seen once. The rearrangement links TRBV7-2 to TRBJ2-4, with a tentative D call TRBD1 (5 bases). The germline V gene encodes CDR1 SGHTA and CDR2 FQGNSA. The CDR3 is made up of 16 amino acids. Trimming pared 4 bases from V and 0 bases from J, leaving 13 bases between. The CDR3 region is CASSSDSAKAKNIQYF. CDR3 nucleotides: TGTGCCAGCAGCTCCGACAGCGCGAAAGCCAAAAACATTCAGTACTTC.

The rearrangement uses TRBV5-1 and TRBJ2-1, with 7 bases aligning to TRBD2. The V gene's germline CDR1 is SGHRS and CDR2 YFSETQ. The length of the CDR3 is 15 residues. Germline trimming cut 0 bases from V and 8 bases from J; bases unmatched to any gene: 8. CDR3 sequence: CASSLEGRERYEQFF. In nucleotides, the CDR3 is TGCGCCAGCAGCTTGGAAGGGCGGGAGAGGTATGAGCAGTTCTTC.

The chain carries TRBV4-3 and TRBJ1-1; D unresolved. The CDR3 totals 19 residues. V lost 5 bases, J lost 0 bases, and 25 bases lay in between. Germline V gene lookup returns CDR1 LGHNA and CDR2 YSLEER. CDR3 in DNA: TGCGCCAGCAGCTCCATGATTCAAGGTGGAGGGAAAATGAACACTGAAGCTTTCTTT. It specifies CASSSMIQGGGKMNTEAFF.

The chain's CDR3 is CASSGQGRGIQYF. CDR3 DNA sequence: TGTGCCAGCAGTGGACAGGGCCGGGGCATTCAGTACTTC. The chain is built from TRBV2 and TRBJ2-4, with 7 bases matching TRBD1. The length of the CDR3 is 13 residues. Germline V gene sequence: CDR1 SNHLY, CDR2 FYNNEI. The V segment lost 4 bases and the J segment 9 bases; nucleotides outside the gene matches: 6.

The sample holds a few counts of this clonotype. This chain uses TRBV6-1 with TRBJ2-6; 10 nucleotides line up with TRBD1. V trimming: 4 bases; J trimming: 2 bases; junction bases outside the gene matches: 2. The CDR3 totals 16 residues. The germline CDR1 and CDR2 sequences are MNHNS and SASEGT. The CDR3 spells CASSVGTGAGANVLTF. In DNA form, the CDR3 reads TGTGCCAGCAGTGTCGGGACAGGGGCTGGGGCCAACGTCCTGACTTTC.

This clonotype appeared a few times. The chain employs TRBV10-3 and TRBJ2-5, with TRBD2 matching 11 bases. The CDR3 extends over 17 amino acids. Germline V lookup: CDR1 ENHRY, CDR2 SYGVKD. V lost 7 bases to trimming and J lost 0 bases; unmatched junction nucleotides: 10. CDR3 DNA: TGTGCCATCAAGAGGGCACTAGCGGGAGCTTACCAAGAGACCCAGTACTTC. It yields the protein CAIKRALAGAYQETQYF.

The chain carries TRBV5-4 and TRBJ2-5; tentative D call: TRBD1 (5 bases). The CDR3 consists of 14 residues. The germline CDR1 and CDR2 sequences are SGHNT and YYREEE (reference sequence). V was trimmed by 6 bases and J by 3 bases, leaving 15 bases between them. The CDR3, as DNA: TGTGCCAGCACTAAGGGATTCAGGGAAGAGACCCAGTACTTC. Translation: CASTKGFREETQYF.

V and J are TRBV4-3 and TRBJ1-5; D may be TRBD1 (6 bases). There are 15 residues in the CDR3. Trimming removed 0 bases at V and 4 bases at J, with 10 bases between. Germline V gives CDR1 LGHNA, CDR2 YSLEER. The CDR3 loop reads CASSQEGGYNQPQHF. The CDR3 nucleotides read TGCGCCAGCAGCCAAGAAGGGGGGTATAATCAGCCCCAGCATTTT.

Only a few counts were recorded for this clonotype. The V and J genes are TRBV30 and TRBJ2-6; D not resolved. Germline V gene sequence: CDR1 GTSNPN, CDR2 SVGIG (reference sequence). V shed 5 bases and J shed 1 base, with 6 bases lying between them. The CDR3 has 13 amino acids. CDR3 loop: CAWGASGANVLTF. The CDR3 DNA follows: TGTGCCTGGGGTGCATCTGGGGCCAACGTCCTGACTTTC.

The table lists this clonotype with a few counts. The V gene is TRBV20-1, the J gene TRBJ1-5; no definite D call. CDR3 length: 14 amino acids. Germline V gives CDR1 DFQATT, CDR2 SNEGSKA (reference sequence). Between the trimmed V and J ends, which lost 4 bases and 0 bases, there was a span of 10 bases. CDR3 sequence (DNA): TGCAGTGCTAAGGAAGGGAGTAGCAATCAGCCCCAGCATTTT. This gives the protein CSAKEGSSNQPQHF.

This clonotype was seen ten or more times. The J gene is TRBJ2-5, the V gene TRBV20-1; 9 bases are a match to TRBD2. CDR1 and CDR2 from the germline V gene are DFQATT and SNEGSKA (reference sequence). The CDR3 sequence is 13 residues long. The trim removed 5 bases at V and 3 bases at J, leaving 4 bases unmatched. The CDR3 region has the DNA TGCAGTGCTCGCCTAGCGGGAAAAGAGACCCAGTACTTC. Its translation is CSARLAGKETQYF.

The gene calls are TRBV19 and TRBJ1-3; D gene ambiguous. This CDR3 spans 16 amino acids. Germline CDR1 LNHDA, CDR2 SQIVND (reference sequence). Trimming shortened V by 4 bases and J by 0 bases, and 13 bases separated the two germline ends. CDR3 protein: CASSTALGSSGNTIYF. The CDR3 DNA reads TGTGCCAGTAGTACCGCCCTCGGCTCCTCTGGAAACACCATATATTTT.

The V gene is TRBV11-1, the J gene TRBJ2-5; TRBD1 matches at 9 bases. With 4 bases clipped from V and 1 base from J, the junction kept 7 bases outside the gene matches. The CDR3 loop spans 16 amino acids. Germline V gene sequence: CDR1 SGHAT, CDR2 FQDESV (reference sequence). The CDR3 here is CASSSITGGIQETQYF. For the CDR3, the DNA is TGTGCCAGCAGCTCGATAACAGGGGGCATCCAAGAGACCCAGTACTTC.

V is TRBV12-3 or TRBV12-4 and J is TRBJ1-3; 10 nucleotides agree with TRBD1. Trimming cost V 7 bases and J 4 bases; bases outside gene matches: 7. This CDR3 comprises 15 residues. CDR3 sequence: CASTAGQGWGNTIYF. As DNA, the CDR3 is TGTGCCAGCACCGCGGGACAGGGGTGGGGAAACACCATATATTTT.

The genes are TRBV4-1 and TRBJ2-4, with D tentatively TRBD1 or TRBD2 (5 bases each). Germline-derived CDR1 and CDR2 are MGHRA and YSYEKL. Trimming left V 3 bases short and J 0 bases short, with 15 bases between. The CDR3 consists of 17 residues. CDR3 sequence reads: CASSQPGTSIAKNIQYF. The CDR3 DNA reads as TGCGCCAGCAGCCAGCCGGGGACCTCGATAGCCAAAAACATTCAGTACTTC.

In this sample, this clonotype turned up a few times. The chain recombines TRBV3-1 with TRBJ2-1; the D is unclear. The germline gives CDR1 LGHDT, CDR2 YNNKEL (reference sequence). V lost 0 bases and J 5 bases, leaving 8 bases between the germline ends. The CDR3 length is 14 residues. Written as DNA, the CDR3 is TGTGCCAGCAGCCAAGATGCCCGGCACAATGAGCAGTTCTTC. Translating it yields CASSQDARHNEQFF.

This sequence joins TRBV5-5 and TRBJ1-1; D is possibly TRBD1 (5 bases). Germline CDR1 reads SGHKS; CDR2 reads YYEKEE (reference sequence). The CDR3 has 15 residues. Trimming cost V 0 bases and J 1 base, with 10 bases left between them. In DNA form, the CDR3 reads TGTGCCAGCAGCTTGGGTTTGGGGGAGAACACTGAAGCTTTCTTT. This codes for CASSLGLGENTEAFF.

The rearrangement joins TRBV12-3 or TRBV12-4 to TRBJ1-5, with TRBD1 matching 9 bases. CDR3 size: 18 residues. Unmatched junction bases numbered 9, after V lost 3 bases and J lost 0 bases. The CDR3 sequence is CASSFPGQGTFSNQPQHF. The CDR3 coding sequence is TGTGCCAGCAGTTTCCCGGGACAGGGAACCTTTAGCAATCAGCCCCAGCATTTT.

This clonotype was picked up a small number of times. The V and J genes are TRBV3-1 and TRBJ2-5, with TRBD2 identical over 11 bases. Germline V gene sequence: CDR1 LGHDT, CDR2 YNNKEL (reference sequence). The trim removed 6 bases at V and 4 bases at J, leaving 10 bases unmatched. The CDR3 spans 16 residues. The CDR3 loop reads CASSRTSGPGGETQYF. CDR3 in DNA: TGTGCCAGCAGTCGGACTAGCGGGCCGGGAGGAGAGACCCAGTACTTC.

This clonotype came up a few times. Here the CDR3 reads CATSDSIGLAERRSGELFF. The CDR3 DNA is TGTGCCACCAGTGACTCAATTGGACTAGCGGAGAGGAGATCCGGGGAGCTGTTTTTT. The genes are TRBV24-1 and TRBJ2-2; 10 positions agree with TRBD2. Trimming removed 4 bases from V and 6 bases from J; junction bases left unmatched: 16. The CDR3 is 19 residues long. Germline V gives CDR1 KGHDR, CDR2 SFDVKD.

The chain recombines TRBV6-1 with TRBJ2-7; D unclear. Germline V gene data show CDR1 as MNHNS and CDR2 as SASEGT. The V and J ends lost 7 bases and 1 base respectively, with 14 bases between them. This CDR3 has 14 residues. The CDR3 spells CASKGGPGSYEQYF. The CDR3 DNA follows: TGTGCCAGCAAGGGTGGGCCCGGTTCCTACGAGCAGTACTTC.

This sequence joins TRBV4-3 and TRBJ1-5; D ambiguous. Germline CDR1 reads LGHNA; CDR2 reads YSLEER. The CDR3 contains 17 residues. V was shortened by 0 bases and J by 6 bases, with 18 bases between the two germline ends. DNA of the CDR3: TGCGCCAGCAGCCAAGATATCTGGGCCCTCGGAGGTCAGCCCCAGCATTTT. Amino acid sequence: CASSQDIWALGGQPQHF.

This clonotype came up many times. This rearrangement joins TRBV6-5 to TRBJ2-5; no firm D call. This CDR3 is 14 amino acids long. V gave up 0 bases and J gave up 0 bases, with 5 bases separating them. Looked up from germline, CDR1 is MNHEY and CDR2 is SVGAGI. Here the CDR3 DNA reads TGTGCCAGCAGTTACTCGATGGACCAAGAGACCCAGTACTTC. Protein product: CASSYSMDQETQYF.

This clonotype was detected many times. Written as DNA, the CDR3 is TGTGCCAGCAGCTTAATTAGCAATCAGCCCCAGCATTTT. Its protein product is CASSLISNQPQHF. This chain joins TRBV5-5 and TRBJ1-5; D gene uncertain. CDR3 size: 13 residues. V dropped 2 bases and J dropped 0 bases, with 3 bases sitting between them. In germline, CDR1 is SGHKS, CDR2 YYEKEE (reference sequence). The complete variable domain, with remaining parts taken from reference TRBV5-5 and TRBJ1-5, reads DAGVTQSPTHLIKTRGQQVTLRCSPISGHKSVSWYQQVLGQGPQFIFQYYEKEERGRGNFPDRFSARQFPNYSSELNVNALLLGDSALYLCASSLISNQPQHFGDGTRLSIL.

This clonotype was recorded a few times. The V call is TRBV4-1, the J call TRBJ2-3; D remains ambiguous. Germline CDR1 reads MGHRA; CDR2 reads YSYEKL. V was trimmed by 3 bases and J by 6 bases, leaving 10 bases between them. This CDR3 comprises 13 residues. The CDR3 DNA reads as TGCGCCAGCAGCCATCCCGTCCCGGATACGCAGTATTTT. Translating it yields CASSHPVPDTQYF.

This rearrangement joins TRBV6-1 to TRBJ2-7; the D gene is possibly TRBD2 (6 bases). The CDR3 totals 14 residues. V was cut by 8 bases and J by 6 bases, with 20 bases left in between. Germline V lookup: CDR1 MNHNS, CDR2 SASEGT. CDR3 bases: TGTGCCAGCCCCCAAGGCGGCCAGGGAGGCGAGCAGTACTTC. Its translation is CASPQGGQGGEQYF.

V usage is TRBV7-2 and J usage is TRBJ2-3; D might be TRBD2 (5 bases). CDR1 and CDR2 from the germline V gene are SGHTA and FQGNSA. The V end lost 5 bases, the J end lost 1 base, and 16 bases lay between the germline ends. There are 16 residues in the CDR3. The CDR3 bases are TGTGCCAGCAGCGTAGGAGCGGTCCCGGGCACAGATACGCAGTATTTT. Translation gives CASSVGAVPGTDTQYF.

This clonotype was seen a few times. This rearrangement joins TRBV12-3 or TRBV12-4 to TRBJ2-7; a possible D gene is TRBD1 (5 bases). The V end lost 2 bases, the J end lost 1 base, and 12 bases lay between the germline ends. The CDR3 spans 15 residues. The CDR3 nucleotides are TGTGCCAGCAGTTTATCATTCGACAGTTCCTACGAGCAGTACGTC. It codes for CASSLSFDSSYEQYV.